This passage covers 17 T cell receptor beta chains from one sample sequenced in a study of control samples from healthy donors and cancer patients. Assay: immunoSEQ multiplex PCR; the TCRdb copy retains only in-frame clones and omits some. The sample yields 150,000 or so clones, roughly 92% seen once. Sequencing input: blood. These receptors were collected from a man between 50 and 59 years old in good health.

In its sample, this clone was seen a few times. The chain carries TRBV2 and TRBJ2-3, with a possible D match to TRBD1 (6 bases). CDR1 is SNHLY, CDR2 FYNNEI, per germline. The CDR3 sequence is 13 residues long. The ends were cut back, 9 bases at V and 7 bases at J, with 17 bases in the middle. Here the CDR3 DNA reads TGTGCCAGTGCCCCAGGGGTTGTATATACGCAGTATTTT. It specifies CASAPGVVYTQYF.

The chain has TRBV7-6 and TRBJ2-3, with D perhaps TRBD2 (5 bases). CDR3 length: 15 residues. Trimming shortened V by 2 bases and J by 4 bases, and 13 bases separated the two germline ends. Germline assignment: CDR1 SGHVS and CDR2 FNYEAQ. The CDR3 region is CASSLNPGIPDTQYF. The CDR3 nucleotides are TGTGCCAGCAGCTTAAACCCGGGGATTCCAGATACGCAGTATTTT.

The J gene is TRBJ2-2, the V gene TRBV30; 8 bases are shared with TRBD1. This CDR3 has 15 residues. After removal of 8 bases from V and 1 base from J, the junction contained 9 bases not matched to a gene. Germline V gene sequence: CDR1 GTSNPN, CDR2 SVGIG (reference sequence). CDR3 protein: CARKRGTGNTGELFF. CDR3 sequence (DNA): TGTGCCCGCAAAAGGGGGACAGGGAACACCGGGGAGCTGTTTTTT.

The chain joins TRBV28 to TRBJ1-6, with D unresolved. This CDR3 comprises 18 residues. The germline CDR1 and CDR2 sequences are MDHEN and SYDVKM. Trimming removed 3 bases at V and 0 bases at J, with 15 bases between. The DNA for the CDR3 is TGTGCCAGCAGTTTGAAAGCAGGAGCGAGCTCCTATAATTCACCCCTCCACTTT. It translates to CASSLKAGASSYNSPLHF.

The chain has TRBV7-2 and TRBJ2-5; TRBD1 matches at 7 bases. The germline CDR1 and CDR2 sequences are SGHTA and FQGNSA. This CDR3 has 14 residues. Germline trimming cut 1 base from V and 5 bases from J; bases unmatched to any gene: 4. CDR3 in DNA: TGTGCCAGCAGCTTAGGAGGGGGCGCGGAGACCCAGTACTTC. Protein: CASSLGGGAETQYF.

The V and J genes are TRBV7-2 and TRBJ2-1; 11 bases map to TRBD2. V was clipped by 2 bases and J by 5 bases; unmatched bases: 5. This CDR3 is built from 16 residues. Germline CDR1 SGHTA, CDR2 FQGNSA. The CDR3 sequence: CASSLIPGLADNEQFF. DNA of the CDR3: TGTGCCAGCAGCTTAATACCGGGACTAGCGGACAATGAGCAGTTCTTC.

The CDR3 spells CASSVGGQRSDYGYTF. As DNA, the CDR3 is TGTGCCAGTAGTGTGGGGGGACAGCGGTCGGACTATGGCTACACCTTC. The V and J genes are TRBV19 and TRBJ1-2; TRBD1 aligns across 7 bases. J gave up 3 bases and V 5 bases, and 12 bases lay outside the gene matches. The CDR3 totals 16 residues. In germline, CDR1 is LNHDA, CDR2 SQIVND (reference sequence).

The chain is built from TRBV5-1 and TRBJ2-7; 11 nucleotides match TRBD2. Per the germline V gene, CDR1 is SGHRS and CDR2 is YFSETQ. V lost 3 bases, J lost 4 bases, and 6 bases stayed unmatched. The length of the CDR3 is 15 residues. Here the CDR3 DNA reads TGCGCCAGCAGCTCGACTAGCGGGATAGGTTACGAGCAGTACTTC. It is translated as CASSSTSGIGYEQYF.

The chain has TRBV2 and TRBJ1-5; D unclear. This CDR3 spans 13 amino acids. Germline V gene sequence: CDR1 SNHLY, CDR2 FYNNEI. The V end was cut by 7 bases, the J end by 0 bases, with 7 bases between. The CDR3 reads CASNKFSNQPQHF. CDR3 DNA: TGTGCCAGCAATAAATTTAGCAATCAGCCCCAGCATTTT.

The chain couples TRBV4-2 to TRBJ2-7; 8 bases map to TRBD1. CDR1 is LGHNA and CDR2 is YNFKEQ in the germline V gene. CDR3 length: 15 residues. Germline trimming cut 1 base from V and 4 bases from J; bases unmatched to any gene: 6. In DNA, the CDR3 is TGTGCCAGCAGCCAAGCAGAGGGACAGGCTTACGAGCAGTACTTC. Its protein product is CASSQAEGQAYEQYF.

The chain uses TRBV5-8 and TRBJ1-2, with D unresolved. CDR3 length: 13 residues. Germline V gives CDR1 SGHTS, CDR2 YDEGEE. V was trimmed by 1 base and J by 5 bases, leaving 9 bases between them. This CDR3 is CASSLRPAYGYTF. CDR3 DNA sequence: TGTGCCAGCAGCTTGCGCCCAGCGTATGGCTACACCTTC.

The CDR3 nucleotides read TGTGCCAGCTCACCACAGGCGTCTAGCGTTTACAATGAGCAGTTCTTC. This translates into CASSPQASSVYNEQFF. The chain recombines TRBV18 with TRBJ2-1; tentatively, D is TRBD2 (6 bases). V was shortened by 1 base and J by 4 bases, with 14 bases between the two germline ends. The germline V gene has CDR1 KGHSH and CDR2 LQKENI. This CDR3 contains 16 residues.

The rearrangement joins TRBV6-2 or TRBV6-3 to TRBJ2-2, with 9 bases lining up with TRBD2. Germline trimming cut 4 bases from V and 3 bases from J; bases unmatched to any gene: 6. The CDR3 loop spans 16 amino acids. Germline CDR1 and CDR2: MNHEY and SVGEGT. CDR3 nucleotide sequence: TGTGCCAGCAGTTCGGGAGCGGGAGGAGACACCGGGGAGCTGTTTTTT. Amino acids: CASSSGAGGDTGELFF.

This sequence joins TRBV7-2 and TRBJ1-2; 8 bases align to TRBD1. V dropped 5 bases and J dropped 2; count of bases not matched to a gene: 10. Germline CDR1 and CDR2: SGHTA and FQGNSA. CDR3 length: 16 residues. The CDR3 bases are TGTGCCAGCAGCCCCCGGACAGGGTTGCCCAACTATGGCTACACCTTC. Residues: CASSPRTGLPNYGYTF. Full variable domain (outside the CDR3, taken from reference TRBV7-2 and TRBJ1-2): GAGVSQSPSNKVTEKGKDVELRCDPISGHTALYWYRQSLGQGLEFLIYFQGNSAPDKSGLPSDRFSAERTGGSVSTLTIQRTQQEDSAVYLCASSPRTGLPNYGYTFGSGTRLTVV.

V and J are TRBV3-1 (or the pseudogene TRBV3-2) and TRBJ2-5, with 7 bases matching TRBD1. The V and J ends lost 3 bases and 5 bases, in that order; junction bases with no gene match: 6. The germline gives CDR1 LGHDT, CDR2 YNNKEL (reference sequence). The CDR3 totals 14 residues. The CDR3 loop reads CASSQRQGWETQYF. Here the CDR3 DNA reads TGTGCCAGCAGCCAGAGACAGGGCTGGGAGACCCAGTACTTC.

The rearrangement joins TRBV11-2 to TRBJ2-5; perhaps TRBD2 as D (5 bases). CDR1 and CDR2 (germline): SGHAT, FQNNGV. Between the trimmed V and J ends, which lost 5 bases and 2 bases, there was a span of 12 bases. This CDR3 contains 14 residues. The CDR3, as DNA: TGTGCCAGCAGCCAGTTAGGGAGACAAGAGACCCAGTACTTC. Translating it yields CASSQLGRQETQYF.

This clone has just a few counts. The chain combines TRBV10-1 with TRBJ2-7; TRBD2 might be the D (5 bases). V lost 1 base and J 0 bases, leaving 7 bases between the germline ends. The CDR3 is 14 amino acids. The germline V gene has CDR1 WNHNN and CDR2 SYGVQD (reference sequence). CDR3 loop: CASSEFSGSYEQYF. The CDR3 DNA reads as TGCGCCAGCAGTGAGTTCAGCGGCTCCTACGAGCAGTACTTC.